This TCR beta chain was captured in a study of graft-versus-host responses after intestinal transplantation. Study-wide background: The whole recipient group had anti-thymocyte globulin induction followed by tacrolimus and steroids for two to four years.

Using immunoSEQ multiplex PCR, the repertoire was profiled, and TCRdb retains in-frame clones only, with some absent. The sample lists 98,000 or so clones, approximately 85% occurring once. Study findings and constraints: An association linked early post-transplant HvG declines with peak circulating GvH clone levels. GvH clones turned up in recipient marrow; some had shown up first in ileum or blood.

The germline CDR1 and CDR2 sequences are SGHTS and YDEGEE. V was clipped by 4 bases and J by 8 bases; unmatched bases: 15. CDR3 length: 15 residues. For this clone: Its antigen is unidentified.

The genes are TRBV5-8 and TRBJ2-7; 7 bases agree with TRBD1. The sample consisted of PBMCs, taken 255 days after intestinal transplant. The source of this sequence is a human patient who received an intestinal transplant, so some T cells may come from the graft donor. In nucleotides, the CDR3 is TGTGCCAGCAGCCTCCGGACAGAGCAGGGGGAGAAGCAGTACTTC. Translation gives CASSLRTEQGEKQYF.